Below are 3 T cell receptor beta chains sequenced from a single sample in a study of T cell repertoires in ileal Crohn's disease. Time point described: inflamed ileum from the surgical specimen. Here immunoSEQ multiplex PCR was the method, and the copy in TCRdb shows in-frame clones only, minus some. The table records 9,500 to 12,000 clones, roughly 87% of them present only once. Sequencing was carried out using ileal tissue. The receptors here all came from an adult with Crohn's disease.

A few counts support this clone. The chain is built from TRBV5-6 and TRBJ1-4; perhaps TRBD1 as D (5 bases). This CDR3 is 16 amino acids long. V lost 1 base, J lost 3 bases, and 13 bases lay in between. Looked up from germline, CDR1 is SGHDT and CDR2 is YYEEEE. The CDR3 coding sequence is TGTGCCAGCAGCTTGTTCGGGGCCTCGGCTAATGAAAAACTGTTTTTT. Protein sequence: CASSLFGASANEKLFF.

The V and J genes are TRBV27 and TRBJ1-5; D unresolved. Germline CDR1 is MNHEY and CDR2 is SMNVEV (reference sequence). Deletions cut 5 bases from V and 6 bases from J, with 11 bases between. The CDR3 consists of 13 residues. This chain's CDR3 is CASSRQAFQPQHF. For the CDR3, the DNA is TGTGCCAGCAGTCGGCAGGCCTTTCAGCCCCAGCATTTT.

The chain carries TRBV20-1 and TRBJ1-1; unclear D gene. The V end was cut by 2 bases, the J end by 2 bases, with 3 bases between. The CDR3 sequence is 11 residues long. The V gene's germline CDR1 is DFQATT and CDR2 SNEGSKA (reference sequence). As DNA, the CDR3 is TGCAGTGCTAGATCCAACACTGAAGCTTTCTTT. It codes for CSARSNTEAFF.